This entry lists 9 T cell receptor beta chains sequenced from one sample in a study of blood T cell repertoires in COVID-19. Profiled with immunoSEQ multiplex PCR; TCRdb holds only in-frame clones, not every one. The sample holds about 68,000 clones, nearly 90% seen once. Input material: peripheral blood. The source is a man aged 50 to 60 with active COVID-19.

Only a few counts were recorded for this clone. This chain links TRBV6-5 with TRBJ1-1; possibly TRBD1 for D (5 bases). This CDR3 comprises 12 residues. The V end was cut by 8 bases, the J end by 6 bases, with 13 bases between. Germline V gives CDR1 MNHEY, CDR2 SVGAGI. CDR3 amino acids: CASSDSRSEAFF. The CDR3 DNA is TGTGCCAGCTCCGACAGTCGCTCTGAAGCTTTCTTT.

This rearrangement joins TRBV6-4 to TRBJ1-4; TRBD1 aligns across 7 bases. The V gene's germline CDR1 is MRHNA and CDR2 SNTAGT. CDR3 size: 17 residues. V shed 5 bases and J 8 bases; nucleotides not matched to a gene: 17. DNA of the CDR3: TGTGCCAGCAGTTCTTACGGTAACAGGGGTGGTATAGAAAAACTGTTTTTT. Residues: CASSSYGNRGGIEKLFF.

This chain connects TRBV4-1 to TRBJ1-6, with D possibly being TRBD1 (5 bases). CDR1 is MGHRA, CDR2 YSYEKL, per germline. This CDR3 has 17 residues. Deletions cut 0 bases from V and 9 bases from J, with 18 bases between. CDR3 residues: CASSQDREGHVASPLHF. The CDR3 DNA reads as TGCGCCAGCAGCCAAGATAGGGAGGGGCATGTAGCTTCACCCCTCCACTTT.

The chain couples TRBV7-2 to TRBJ2-1, with 10 bases matching TRBD2. The CDR3 loop spans 15 amino acids. Germline V gives CDR1 SGHTA, CDR2 FQGNSA. V was pared by 5 bases and J by 4 bases, with 5 bases of the junction left unmatched. CDR3 sequence: CASSPRTSGYNEQFF. CDR3 in DNA: TGTGCCAGCAGCCCCCGGACTAGCGGATACAATGAGCAGTTCTTC. Full variable domain (missing parts from reference TRBV7-2 and TRBJ2-1): GAGVSQSPSNKVTEKGKDVELRCDPISGHTALYWYRQSLGQGLEFLIYFQGNSAPDKSGLPSDRFSAERTGGSVSTLTIQRTQQEDSAVYLCASSPRTSGYNEQFFGPGTRLTVL.

This clone was counted ten times or more. The genes are TRBV3-1 (or the pseudogene TRBV3-2) and TRBJ1-3, with 7 bases that match TRBD1. V shed 5 bases and J 1 base; nucleotides not matched to a gene: 14. Germline loops: CDR1 LGHDT, CDR2 YNNKEL (reference sequence). The CDR3 covers 18 residues. The CDR3 protein is CASSDRVSLGLSGNTIYF. CDR3 DNA: TGTGCCAGCAGCGACAGGGTTTCGTTGGGTCTTTCTGGAAACACCATATATTTT.

V is TRBV6-1 and J is TRBJ2-5, with 10 bases lining up with TRBD2. V dropped 2 bases and J dropped 1; count of bases not matched to a gene: 4. Per the germline V gene, CDR1 is MNHNS and CDR2 is SASEGT. The CDR3 sequence is 16 residues long. The DNA for the CDR3 is TGTGCCAGCAGTGAACGTAGCGGGGGGCTCCAAGAGACCCAGTACTTC. Translation gives CASSERSGGLQETQYF.

The rearrangement uses TRBV7-9 and TRBJ1-5; 10 bases align to TRBD1. Looked up from germline, CDR1 is SEHNR and CDR2 is FQNEAQ (reference sequence). V was clipped by 6 bases and J by 6 bases; unmatched bases: 5. The CDR3 is 14 amino acids. This CDR3 is CASSGGTGAQPQHF. Here the CDR3 DNA reads TGTGCCAGCAGTGGCGGGACAGGGGCTCAGCCCCAGCATTTT.

This clone has only a few counts. The chain employs TRBV7-9 and TRBJ1-1; possibly TRBD1 for D (5 bases). The CDR3 is made up of 12 amino acids. V was shortened by 0 bases and J by 11 bases, with 10 bases between the two germline ends. Germline CDR1 and CDR2: SEHNR and FQNEAQ (reference sequence). For the CDR3, the DNA is TGTGCCAGCAGCTTAGCTTGGGGCACCGCTTTCTTT. It translates to CASSLAWGTAFF. The whole variable domain, remainder taken from reference TRBV7-9 and TRBJ1-1, is DTGVSQNPRHKITKRGQNVTFRCDPISEHNRLYWYRQTLGQGPEFLTYFQNEAQLEKSRLLSDRFSAERPKGSFSTLEIQRTEQGDSAMYLCASSLAWGTAFFGQGTRLTVV.

The genes are TRBV5-6 and TRBJ2-7; 7 bases are shared with TRBD1. CDR1 is SGHDT, CDR2 YYEEEE, per germline. The CDR3 is made up of 13 amino acids. The ends lost 4 bases at V and 1 base at J; junction bases unmatched: 2. The DNA for the CDR3 is TGTGCCAGCAGCAAGGACAGGTCCTACGAGCAGTACTTC. As protein: CASSKDRSYEQYF.